These 9 T cell receptor beta chains were all obtained from the same sample, sequenced in a study of neurological immune-mediated disorders. TCRdb re-called the 5' RACE reads with MiXCR, one entry per CDR3 protein. Among 74,000 or so distinct CDR3 sequences listed, around 9.9% were seen once. Input material: PBMCs. All receptors derive from a man aged 45 to 65 in good health.

This clonotype appeared many times. This chain connects TRBV5-1 to TRBJ2-7; D not certain. Germline CDR1 is SGHRS and CDR2 is YFSETQ. V lost 0 bases to trimming and J lost 2 bases, with 15 bases between them. There are 16 residues in the CDR3. CDR3 loop: CASSLDDGRYTYEQYF. The CDR3 bases are TGCGCCAGCAGCTTGGACGACGGAAGATATACCTACGAGCAGTACTTC.

This clonotype was counted ten times or more. The V gene is TRBV7-2, the J gene TRBJ1-6, with 9 bases aligning to TRBD1. This CDR3 contains 17 residues. Germline values: CDR1 SGHTA, CDR2 FQGNSA. Trimming removed 1 base from V and 6 bases from J; junction bases left unmatched: 7. CDR3 nucleotides: TGTGCCAGCAGCTTAGTGGGACAGGGAGTGAGTAATTCACCCCTCCACTTT. Encoded protein: CASSLVGQGVSNSPLHF.

The chain has TRBV5-5 and TRBJ2-1, with unresolved D. Trimming pared 4 bases from V and 0 bases from J, leaving 11 bases between. The CDR3 spans 15 residues. Germline loops: CDR1 SGHKS, CDR2 YYEKEE (reference sequence). CDR3 DNA sequence: TGTGCCAGCAGCAATCCTCGAAGCTCCTACAATGAGCAGTTCTTC. Translated: CASSNPRSSYNEQFF.

There are many counts of this clonotype. The J gene is TRBJ2-7, the V gene TRBV7-2; 8 nucleotides match TRBD1. This CDR3 is 13 amino acids long. V was pared by 5 bases and J by 4 bases, with 4 bases of the junction left unmatched. The V gene's germline CDR1 is SGHTA and CDR2 FQGNSA. CDR3 in DNA: TGTGCCAGCAGCCCGGGGACAGGATACGAGCAGTACTTC. It specifies CASSPGTGYEQYF.

This clonotype was observed at least ten times. V gene TRBV10-3 combines with J gene TRBJ2-5, with D possibly TRBD2 on 5 matching bases. Trimming shortened V by 5 bases and J by 7 bases, and 14 bases separated the two germline ends. CDR1 and CDR2 from the germline V gene are ENHRY and SYGVKD. The CDR3 extends over 13 amino acids. CDR3 sequence reads: CAISPLQGGTQYF. CDR3 DNA sequence: TGTGCCATCAGTCCTTTGCAAGGAGGGACCCAGTACTTC.

In its sample, this clonotype was seen a few times. The rearrangement uses TRBV7-6 and TRBJ2-1; a weak D match, TRBD1 (6 bases). The length of the CDR3 is 13 residues. Germline V gene lookup returns CDR1 SGHVS and CDR2 FNYEAQ. V lost 1 base, J lost 8 bases, and 9 bases lay in between. In DNA, the CDR3 is TGTGCCAGCAGCTTAGTGAAGGGGGATGAGCAGTTCTTC. Its translation: CASSLVKGDEQFF. The full variable domain, with the rest looked up from reference TRBV7-6 and TRBJ2-1, is GAGVSQSPRYKVTKRGQDVALRCDPISGHVSLYWYRQALGQGPEFLTYFNYEAQQDKSGLPNDRFSAERPEGSISTLTIQRTEQRDSAMYRCASSLVKGDEQFFGPGTRLTVL.

This clonotype showed up just a few times. The V gene is TRBV3-1, the J gene TRBJ2-3; D remains unclear. Germline assignment: CDR1 LGHDT and CDR2 YNNKEL (reference sequence). Deletions cut 0 bases from V and 4 bases from J, with 8 bases between. The CDR3 length is 14 residues. This chain's CDR3 is CASSQDRLPDTQYF. Written as DNA, the CDR3 is TGTGCCAGCAGCCAAGACAGGTTGCCAGATACGCAGTATTTT.

This clonotype was counted many times. The J gene is TRBJ1-2, the V gene TRBV29-1; D call uncertain. V dropped 3 bases and J dropped 1 base, with 12 bases sitting between them. CDR3 length: 14 amino acids. Germline CDR1 and CDR2: SQVTM and ANQGSEA. This CDR3 reads CSVEPDFLNYGYTF. The CDR3 coding sequence is TGCAGCGTTGAGCCCGACTTCCTTAACTATGGCTACACCTTC. Drawing the rest from reference TRBV29-1 and TRBJ1-2, the complete variable domain is SAVISQKPSRDICQRGTSLTIQCQVDSQVTMMFWYRQQPGQSLTLIATANQGSEATYESGFVIDKFPISRPNLTFSTLTVSNMSPEDSSIYLCSVEPDFLNYGYTFGSGTRLTVV.

The chain joins TRBV5-1 to TRBJ2-3; possible D gene TRBD1, 6 bases. Germline V gene data show CDR1 as SGHRS and CDR2 as YFSETQ. The CDR3 consists of 14 residues. V lost 1 base, J lost 6 bases, and 12 bases lay in between. This CDR3 reads CASSLRTALDTQYF. The CDR3 DNA is TGCGCCAGCAGCTTGAGGACAGCTCTGGATACGCAGTATTTT.